The 16 T cell receptor beta chains listed next were all sequenced from one sample in a study of T-cell memory formation after mild COVID-19. TCRdb used MiXCR to reprocess the 5' RACE reads, holding one entry per CDR3 protein. The sample has 200,000 or so distinct CDR3 sequences, 16% seen once. What was sequenced was PBMCs or a T cell subset sorted from them (not recorded which). All receptors come from an adult woman who had mild COVID-19 (a few samples of this study predate the infection). Cell type and time point are not known.

The chain combines TRBV12-3 or TRBV12-4 with TRBJ1-2, with D perhaps TRBD1 (5 bases). The V gene lost 7 bases and the J gene lost 4 bases, with 13 bases spanning the gap. This CDR3 region has 13 residues. As DNA, the CDR3 is TGTGCCAGCACCTTAGACAGCATCTATGGCTACACCTTC. Translation gives CASTLDSIYGYTF.

The gene calls are TRBV5-1 and TRBJ2-5; 12 bases align to TRBD1. CDR3 size: 14 residues. V was pared by 4 bases and J by 4 bases, with 2 bases of the junction left unmatched. The germline CDR1 and CDR2 sequences are SGHRS and YFSETQ. CDR3 amino acids: CASSRGQGAETQYF. The CDR3, as DNA: TGCGCCAGCAGCAGGGGACAGGGGGCAGAGACCCAGTACTTC.

This clonotype was recorded a few times. The chain links TRBV19 to TRBJ1-1, with D hard to call. The CDR3 loop spans 14 amino acids. Germline assignment: CDR1 LNHDA and CDR2 SQIVND (reference sequence). Trimming pared 1 base from V and 4 bases from J, leaving 10 bases between. The CDR3 here is CASSIGLRGTEAFF. The CDR3 DNA is TGTGCCAGTAGTATAGGGTTAAGAGGCACTGAAGCTTTCTTT.

CDR3 residues: CASSWDLRANVLTF. In nucleotides, the CDR3 is TGTGCCAGCAGTTGGGACCTCAGGGCCAACGTCCTGACTTTC. The chain carries TRBV6-2 or TRBV6-3 and TRBJ2-6, with D possibly being TRBD1 or TRBD2 (5 bases each). The germline V gene has CDR1 MNHEY and CDR2 SVGEGT. The CDR3 has 14 amino acids. V dropped 4 bases and J dropped 5 bases, with 9 bases sitting between them.

This clonotype was seen a handful of times. This chain uses TRBV3-1 with TRBJ2-7; possibly TRBD2 for D (6 bases). Looked up from germline, CDR1 is LGHDT and CDR2 is YNNKEL (reference sequence). Trimming pared 1 base from V and 2 bases from J, leaving 12 bases between. The CDR3 has 15 amino acids. CDR3 sequence reads: CASSQGMGGAYEQYF. CDR3 nucleotides: TGTGCCAGCAGCCAAGGGATGGGGGGAGCCTACGAGCAGTACTTC.

The rearrangement links TRBV7-2 to TRBJ2-1, with no clear D. CDR1 is SGHTA and CDR2 is FQGNSA in the germline V gene. There are 11 residues in the CDR3. Trimming pared 5 bases from V and 8 bases from J, leaving 7 bases between. This CDR3 is CASSPPDEQFF. CDR3 nucleotides: TGTGCCAGCAGCCCACCTGATGAGCAGTTCTTC.

The chain has TRBV5-1 and TRBJ2-5, with D unresolved. CDR3 length: 13 residues. V dropped 3 bases and J dropped 6 bases, with 12 bases sitting between them. Germline V gives CDR1 SGHRS, CDR2 YFSETQ. CDR3: CASSSPVVKTQYF. CDR3 in DNA: TGCGCCAGCAGCTCCCCTGTTGTGAAGACCCAGTACTTC.

This clonotype was detected a few times. This chain joins TRBV5-1 and TRBJ1-4; D gene ambiguous. Germline values: CDR1 SGHRS, CDR2 YFSETQ. V was cut by 4 bases and J by 0 bases, with 10 bases left in between. The CDR3 consists of 15 residues. The CDR3 region has the DNA TGCGCCAGCAGCCGCACCGGGTCAACTAATGAAAAACTGTTTTTT. Its translation is CASSRTGSTNEKLFF.

This chain joins TRBV30 and TRBJ1-5; D unresolved. V was trimmed by 0 bases and J by 2 bases, leaving 2 bases between them. The germline V gene encodes CDR1 GTSNPN and CDR2 SVGIG (reference sequence). The CDR3 totals 12 residues. CDR3 protein: CAWSVGNQPQHF. DNA of the CDR3: TGTGCCTGGAGTGTGGGCAATCAGCCCCAGCATTTT.

The chain carries TRBV5-1 and TRBJ2-7; 12 nucleotides agree with TRBD2. This CDR3 is built from 16 residues. The germline V gene encodes CDR1 SGHRS and CDR2 YFSETQ. J gave up 9 bases and V 2 bases, and 12 bases lay outside the gene matches. This chain's CDR3 is CASSFGGSSGREWQYF. The CDR3 coding sequence is TGCGCCAGCAGCTTTGGAGGGTCTAGCGGGAGGGAATGGCAGTACTTC.

This clonotype was seen at least ten times. V gene TRBV5-1 combines with J gene TRBJ2-1; no definite D call. This CDR3 region has 14 residues. The germline V and J ends were trimmed by 4 bases and 0 bases, with 8 bases remaining between them. CDR1 is SGHRS, CDR2 YFSETQ, per germline. In DNA form, the CDR3 reads TGCGCCAGCAGCCTACGGAGCTCCTACAATGAGCAGTTCTTC. This translates into CASSLRSSYNEQFF.

This clonotype has a count of ten or more. J is TRBJ2-2 and V is TRBV24-1, with D uncertain. V lost 4 bases and J lost 6, with 5 bases in between. This CDR3 is built from 12 residues. Germline V gene sequence: CDR1 KGHDR, CDR2 SFDVKD. The CDR3 DNA reads TGTGCCACCAGTGACTTCCCCGGGGAGCTGTTTTTT. Its protein product is CATSDFPGELFF.

This clonotype turned up a few times. The V and J genes are TRBV5-1 and TRBJ2-5; TRBD2 matches at 9 bases. CDR3 length: 14 amino acids. From germline, CDR1 is SGHRS and CDR2 YFSETQ. The V and J ends lost 4 bases and 5 bases, in that order; junction bases with no gene match: 6. The CDR3 protein is CASSRVAGDETQYF. The DNA of the CDR3 is TGCGCCAGCAGCCGGGTAGCGGGAGACGAGACCCAGTACTTC. Using reference TRBV5-1 and TRBJ2-5 for the parts outside the CDR3, the full variable domain is KAGVTQTPRYLIKTRGQQVTLSCSPISGHRSVSWYQQTPGQGLQFLFEYFSETQRNKGNFPGRFSGRQFSNSRSEMNVSTLELGDSALYLCASSRVAGDETQYFGPGTRLLVL.

The chain recombines TRBV7-2 with TRBJ2-7, with D possibly called TRBD1 or TRBD2 (6 bases each). Germline CDR1 SGHTA, CDR2 FQGNSA. Trimming removed 0 bases at V and 2 bases at J, with 11 bases between. The CDR3 consists of 15 residues. CDR3 in amino acids: CASSLAWGATYEQYF. The CDR3 DNA sequence: TGTGCCAGCAGCTTAGCGTGGGGGGCAACCTACGAGCAGTACTTC. Looking up the rest from reference TRBV7-2 and TRBJ2-7 gives the full variable domain: GAGVSQSPSNKVTEKGKDVELRCDPISGHTALYWYRQSLGQGLEFLIYFQGNSAPDKSGLPSDRFSAERTGGSVSTLTIQRTQQEDSAVYLCASSLAWGATYEQYFGPGTRLTVT.

The chain combines TRBV20-1 with TRBJ1-1; no reliable D call. From germline, CDR1 is DFQATT and CDR2 SNEGSKA (reference sequence). With 7 bases removed from V and 3 bases from J, the gap between germline ends came to 12 bases. This CDR3 contains 12 residues. Written as DNA, the CDR3 is TGCAGTGTGCGGGAGCCAGACACTGAAGCTTTCTTT. Its protein product is CSVREPDTEAFF.

J is TRBJ2-2 and V is TRBV7-9; no firm D call. The CDR3 sequence is 14 residues long. The V end was cut by 3 bases, the J end by 0 bases, with 5 bases between. The germline V gene has CDR1 SEHNR and CDR2 FQNEAQ (reference sequence). The CDR3 here is CASSFGTNTGELFF. CDR3 nucleotides: TGTGCCAGCAGCTTTGGTACGAACACCGGGGAGCTGTTTTTT.